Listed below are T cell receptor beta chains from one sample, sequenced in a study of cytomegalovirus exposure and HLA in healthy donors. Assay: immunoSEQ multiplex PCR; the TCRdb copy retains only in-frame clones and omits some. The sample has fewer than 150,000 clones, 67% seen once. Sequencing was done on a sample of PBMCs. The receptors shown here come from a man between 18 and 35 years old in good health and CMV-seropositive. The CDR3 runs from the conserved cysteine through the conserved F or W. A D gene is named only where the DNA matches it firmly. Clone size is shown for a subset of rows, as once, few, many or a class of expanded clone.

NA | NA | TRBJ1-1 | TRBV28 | TGTGCCAGCAGTTTATTAGCGGGGACGAACACTGAAGCTTTCTTT | CASSLLAGTNTEAFF
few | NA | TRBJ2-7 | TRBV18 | TGTGCCAGCTCACCAGGGGGGGCGAGGGAGCAGTACTTC | CASSPGGAREQYF
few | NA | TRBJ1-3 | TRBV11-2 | TGTGCCAGCAGCCCCACCGGACATTTCTCTGGAAACACCATATATTTT | CASSPTGHFSGNTIYF
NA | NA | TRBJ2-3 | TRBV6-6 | TGTGCCAGCAGTTTCCCCCCCGGGGATACGCAGTATTTT | CASSFPPGDTQYF
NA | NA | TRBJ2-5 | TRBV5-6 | TGTGCCAGCAGCTTGGCATTGGAGACCCAGTACTTC | CASSLALETQYF
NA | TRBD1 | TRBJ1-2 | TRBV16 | TGTGCCAGCAGCCGAACCTCAGCCCCGACAGGGACTTCTAACTATGGCTACACCTTC | CASSRTSAPTGTSNYGYTF
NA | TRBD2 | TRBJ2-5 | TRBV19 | TGTGCCAGTAGTATAGGGCTAGCGGGGGGGCCTGGAGAGACCCAGTACTTC | CASSIGLAGGPGETQYF
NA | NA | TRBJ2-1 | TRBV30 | TGTGCCTGGGTGTACACGTGTGGGCAGTTCTTC | CAWVYTCGQFF
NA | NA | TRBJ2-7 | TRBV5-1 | TGCGCCAGCAGCTCTTTAGACAGCTACGAGCAGTACTTC | CASSSLDSYEQYF
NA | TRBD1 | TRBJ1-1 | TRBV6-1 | TGTGCCAGCAGCCGCTATGGGACAGGGAACACTGAAGCTTTCTTT | CASSRYGTGNTEAFF
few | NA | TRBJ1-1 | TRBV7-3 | TGTGCCAGCAGCTTCCTCGGCAGGGACACTGAAGCTTTCTTT | CASSFLGRDTEAFF
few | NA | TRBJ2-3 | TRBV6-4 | TGTGCCAGCAGTGAAGGAGTAGAGATTAGCACAGATACGCAGTATTTT | CASSEGVEISTDTQYF
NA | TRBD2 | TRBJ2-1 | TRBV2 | TGTGCCAGCAGGAAACTAGCGGGGGGGCCACATGAGCAGTTCTTC | CASRKLAGGPHEQFF
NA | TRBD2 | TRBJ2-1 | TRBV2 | TGTGCCACCTCCCTGTCGGGGACTAGCGGCTACAATGAGCAGTTCTTC | CATSLSGTSGYNEQFF
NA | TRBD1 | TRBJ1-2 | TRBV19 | TGTGCCAGTAGTATTGCAGGGGGCGCGGGGACAAACTATGGCTACACCTTC | CASSIAGGAGTNYGYTF
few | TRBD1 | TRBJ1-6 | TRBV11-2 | TGTGCCAGCAGCCCCCAGGGGGAAACCTTTCCCTCCTATAATTCACCCCTCCACTTT | CASSPQGETFPSYNSPLHF
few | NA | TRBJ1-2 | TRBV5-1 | TGCGCCAGCAGCTTGGCCCCAGGGGATGGCTACACCTTC | CASSLAPGDGYTF
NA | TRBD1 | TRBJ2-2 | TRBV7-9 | TGTGCCAGCAGCTTAGCGCCGGGACAGGGGCCGGAAGGGGAGCTGTTTTTT | CASSLAPGQGPEGELFF
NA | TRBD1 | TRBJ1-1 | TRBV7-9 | TGTTCCAGCAGCCCGCGGACATATAGCAGGGGGCGGAACACTGAAGCTTTCTTT | CSSSPRTYSRGRNTEAFF
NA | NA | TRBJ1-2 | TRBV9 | TGTGCCAGCAGCGTAGGTGAAGGGGGTAACTATGGCTACACCTTC | CASSVGEGGNYGYTF
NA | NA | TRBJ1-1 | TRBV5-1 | TGCGCCAGCAGCCACCAGGGTACTGAAGCTTTCTTT | CASSHQGTEAFF
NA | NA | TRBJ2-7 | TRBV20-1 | TGCAGTGCTAGAGAGGAGCGCCAGCAGTACTTC | CSAREERQQYF
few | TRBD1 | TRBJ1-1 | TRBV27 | TGTGCCAGCAGTTTACTATCGGGACAGGGCGTTCGGGAAGCTTTCTTT | CASSLLSGQGVREAFF
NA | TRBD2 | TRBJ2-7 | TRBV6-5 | TGTGCCAGCAGTCCGACTAGCGGGGGGGTATACGAGCAGTACTTC | CASSPTSGGVYEQYF
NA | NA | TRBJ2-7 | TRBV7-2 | TGTGCCAGCAGCCCCAACAGGGTTGAGCAGTACTTC | CASSPNRVEQYF
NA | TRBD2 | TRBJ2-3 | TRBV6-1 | TGTGCCAGCAGTGATTACGGGGGGGTCACAGATACGCAGTATTTT | CASSDYGGVTDTQYF
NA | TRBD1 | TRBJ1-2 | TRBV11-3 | TGTGCCAGCAGCTCAAAAGGGACAGGGAGGAACTATGGCTACACCTTC | CASSSKGTGRNYGYTF
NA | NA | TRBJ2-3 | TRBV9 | TGTGCCAGCAGCGTCTTGGTAGCCCGTTTCGGTACGCAGTATTTT | CASSVLVARFGTQYF
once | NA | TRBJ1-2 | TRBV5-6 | TGTGCCAGCAGCGTCCGGATCTCAGGTGGCTACACCTTC | CASSVRISGGYTF